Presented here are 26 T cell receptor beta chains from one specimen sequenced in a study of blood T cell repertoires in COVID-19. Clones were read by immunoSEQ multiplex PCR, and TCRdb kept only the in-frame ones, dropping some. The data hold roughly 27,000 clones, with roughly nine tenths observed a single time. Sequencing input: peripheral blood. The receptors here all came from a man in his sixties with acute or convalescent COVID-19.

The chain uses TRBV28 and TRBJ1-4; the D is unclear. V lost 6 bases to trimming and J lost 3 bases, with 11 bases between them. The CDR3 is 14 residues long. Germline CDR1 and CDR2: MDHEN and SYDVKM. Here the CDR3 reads CASRPRGANEKLFF. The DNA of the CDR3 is TGTGCCAGCAGACCACGGGGTGCTAATGAAAAACTGTTTTTT.

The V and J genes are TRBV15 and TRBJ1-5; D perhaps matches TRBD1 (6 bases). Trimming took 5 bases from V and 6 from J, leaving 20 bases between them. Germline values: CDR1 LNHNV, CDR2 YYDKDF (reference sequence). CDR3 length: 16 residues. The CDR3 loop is CATSPMVAGVGQPQHF. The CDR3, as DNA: TGTGCCACCAGCCCCATGGTGGCAGGGGTAGGTCAGCCCCAGCATTTT.

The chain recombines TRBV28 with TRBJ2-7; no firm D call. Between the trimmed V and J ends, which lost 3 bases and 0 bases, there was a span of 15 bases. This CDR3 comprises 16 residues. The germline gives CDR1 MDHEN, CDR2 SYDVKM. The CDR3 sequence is CASSLRLGSSSYEQYF. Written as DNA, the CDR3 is TGTGCCAGCAGTTTGAGATTGGGCAGTAGCTCCTACGAGCAGTACTTC.

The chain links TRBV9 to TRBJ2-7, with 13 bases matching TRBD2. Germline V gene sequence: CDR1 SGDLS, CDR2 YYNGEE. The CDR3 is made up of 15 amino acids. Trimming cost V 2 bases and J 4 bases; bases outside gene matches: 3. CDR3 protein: CASSVGTSGNYEQYF. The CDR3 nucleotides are TGTGCCAGCAGCGTCGGGACTAGCGGGAATTACGAGCAGTACTTC.

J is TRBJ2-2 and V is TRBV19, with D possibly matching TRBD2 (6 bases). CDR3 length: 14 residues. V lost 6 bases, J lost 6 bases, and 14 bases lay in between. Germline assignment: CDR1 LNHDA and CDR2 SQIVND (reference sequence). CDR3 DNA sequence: TGTGCCAGTAGCCTCCTGGGGGACTCCGGGGAGCTGTTTTTT. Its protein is CASSLLGDSGELFF.

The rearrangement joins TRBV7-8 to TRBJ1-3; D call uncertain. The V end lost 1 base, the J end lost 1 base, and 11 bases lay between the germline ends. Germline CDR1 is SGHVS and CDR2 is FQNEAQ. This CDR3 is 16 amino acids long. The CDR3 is CASSLVFTESGNTIYF. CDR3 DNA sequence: TGTGCCAGCAGCTTAGTCTTCACAGAGTCTGGAAACACCATATATTTT.

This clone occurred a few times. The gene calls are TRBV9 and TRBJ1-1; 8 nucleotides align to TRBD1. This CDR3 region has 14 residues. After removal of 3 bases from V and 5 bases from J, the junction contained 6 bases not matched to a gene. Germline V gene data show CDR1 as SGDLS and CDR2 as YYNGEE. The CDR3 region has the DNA TGTGCCAGCAGCGATGGACAGGGTTGGACTGAAGCTTTCTTT. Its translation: CASSDGQGWTEAFF.

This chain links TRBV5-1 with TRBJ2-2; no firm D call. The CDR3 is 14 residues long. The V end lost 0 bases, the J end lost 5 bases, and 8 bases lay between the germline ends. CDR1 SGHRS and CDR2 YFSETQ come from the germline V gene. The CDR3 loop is CASSLAWQTGELFF. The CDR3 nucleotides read TGCGCCAGCAGCTTGGCATGGCAGACCGGGGAGCTGTTTTTT.

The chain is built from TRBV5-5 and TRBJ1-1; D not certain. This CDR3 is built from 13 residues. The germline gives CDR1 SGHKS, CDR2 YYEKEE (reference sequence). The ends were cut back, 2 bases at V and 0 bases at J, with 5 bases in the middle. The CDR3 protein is CASSFTVNTEAFF. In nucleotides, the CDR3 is TGTGCCAGCAGCTTTACAGTGAACACTGAAGCTTTCTTT.

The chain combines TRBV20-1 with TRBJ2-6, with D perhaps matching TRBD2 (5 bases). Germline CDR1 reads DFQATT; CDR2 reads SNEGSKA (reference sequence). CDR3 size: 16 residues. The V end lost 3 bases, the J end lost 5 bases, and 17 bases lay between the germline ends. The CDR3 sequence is CSASAGGRSRANVLTF. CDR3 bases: TGCAGTGCTAGTGCAGGAGGACGGTCTAGGGCCAACGTCCTGACTTTC.

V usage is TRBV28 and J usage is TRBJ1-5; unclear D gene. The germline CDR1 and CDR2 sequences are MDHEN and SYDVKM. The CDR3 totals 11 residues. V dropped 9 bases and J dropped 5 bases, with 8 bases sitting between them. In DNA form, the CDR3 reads TGTGCCAGTTCTGGAGATCAGCCCCAGCATTTT. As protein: CASSGDQPQHF. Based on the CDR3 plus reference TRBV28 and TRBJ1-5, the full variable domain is DVKVTQSSRYLVKRTGEKVFLECVQDMDHENMFWYRQDPGLGLRLIYFSYDVKMKEKGDIPEGYSVSREKKERFSLILESASTNQTSMYLCASSGDQPQHFGDGTRLSIL.

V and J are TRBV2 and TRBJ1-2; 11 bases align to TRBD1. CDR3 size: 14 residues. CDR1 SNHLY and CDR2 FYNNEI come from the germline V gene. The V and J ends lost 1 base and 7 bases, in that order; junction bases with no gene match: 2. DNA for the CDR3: TGTGCCAGCAGTGAAGGGACAGGGGGCTTTGGCTACACCTTC. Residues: CASSEGTGGFGYTF.

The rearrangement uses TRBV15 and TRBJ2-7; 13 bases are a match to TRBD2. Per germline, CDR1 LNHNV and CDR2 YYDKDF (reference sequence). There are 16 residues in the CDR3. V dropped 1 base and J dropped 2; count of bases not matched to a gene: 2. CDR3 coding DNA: TGTGCCACCAGCAGAGGAACTAGCGGGGGGGCCTACGAGCAGTACTTC. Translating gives CATSRGTSGGAYEQYF.

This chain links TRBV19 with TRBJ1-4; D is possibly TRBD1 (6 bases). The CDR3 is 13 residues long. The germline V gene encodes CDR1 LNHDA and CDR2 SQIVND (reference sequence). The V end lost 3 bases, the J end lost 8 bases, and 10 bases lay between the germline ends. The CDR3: CASSMRGSEKLFF. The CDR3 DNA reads TGTGCCAGTAGTATGAGGGGGAGCGAAAAACTGTTTTTT.

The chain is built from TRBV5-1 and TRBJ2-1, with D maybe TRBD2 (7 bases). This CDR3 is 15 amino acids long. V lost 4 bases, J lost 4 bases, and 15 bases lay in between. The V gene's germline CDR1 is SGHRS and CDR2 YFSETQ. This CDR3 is CASSAGASVYNEQFF. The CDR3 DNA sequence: TGCGCCAGCAGCGCGGGGGCTAGCGTTTACAATGAGCAGTTCTTC. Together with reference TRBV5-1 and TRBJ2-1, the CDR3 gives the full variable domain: KAGVTQTPRYLIKTRGQQVTLSCSPISGHRSVSWYQQTPGQGLQFLFEYFSETQRNKGNFPGRFSGRQFSNSRSEMNVSTLELGDSALYLCASSAGASVYNEQFFGPGTRLTVL.

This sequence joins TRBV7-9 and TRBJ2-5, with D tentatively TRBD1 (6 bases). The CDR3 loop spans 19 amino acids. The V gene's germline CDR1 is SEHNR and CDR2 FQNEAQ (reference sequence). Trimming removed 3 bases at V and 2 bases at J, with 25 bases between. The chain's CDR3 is CASSFKWTTGQTIQETQYF. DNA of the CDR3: TGTGCCAGCAGCTTCAAATGGACGACCGGACAGACTATACAAGAGACCCAGTACTTC. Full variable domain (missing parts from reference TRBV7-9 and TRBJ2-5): DTGVSQNPRHKITKRGQNVTFRCDPISEHNRLYWYRQTLGQGPEFLTYFQNEAQLEKSRLLSDRFSAERPKGSFSTLEIQRTEQGDSAMYLCASSFKWTTGQTIQETQYFGPGTRLLVL.

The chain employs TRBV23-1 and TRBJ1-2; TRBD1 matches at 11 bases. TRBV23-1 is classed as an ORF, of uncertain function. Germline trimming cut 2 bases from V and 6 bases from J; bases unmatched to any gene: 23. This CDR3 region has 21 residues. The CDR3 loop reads CASSQDNFQVRSRTGGDGYTF. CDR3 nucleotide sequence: TGCGCCAGCAGTCAAGATAATTTTCAGGTTAGAAGTAGGACAGGGGGCGATGGCTACACCTTC.

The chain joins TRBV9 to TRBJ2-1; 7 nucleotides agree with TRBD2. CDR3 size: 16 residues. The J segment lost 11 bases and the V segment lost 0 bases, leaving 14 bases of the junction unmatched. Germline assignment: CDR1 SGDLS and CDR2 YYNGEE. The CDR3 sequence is CASSVGWGGNVEKQFF. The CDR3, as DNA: TGTGCCAGCAGCGTAGGGTGGGGGGGAAATGTGGAGAAGCAGTTCTTC. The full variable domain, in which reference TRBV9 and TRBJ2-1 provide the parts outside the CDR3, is DSGVTQTPKHLITATGQRVTLRCSPRSGDLSVYWYQQSLDQGLQFLIQYYNGEERAKGNILERFSAQQFPDLHSELNLSSLELGDSALYFCASSVGWGGNVEKQFFGPGTRLTVL.

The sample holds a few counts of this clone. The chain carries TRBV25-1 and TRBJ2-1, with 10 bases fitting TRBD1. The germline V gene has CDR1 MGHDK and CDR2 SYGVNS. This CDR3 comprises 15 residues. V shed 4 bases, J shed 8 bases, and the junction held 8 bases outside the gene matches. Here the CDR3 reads CASSAGQGLRDEQFF. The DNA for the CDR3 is TGTGCCAGCAGTGCGGGACAGGGGCTTAGGGATGAGCAGTTCTTC.

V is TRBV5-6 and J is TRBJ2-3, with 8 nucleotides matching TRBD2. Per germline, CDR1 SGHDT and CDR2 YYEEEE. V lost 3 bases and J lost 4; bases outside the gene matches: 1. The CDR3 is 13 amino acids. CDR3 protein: CASSSGGADTQYF. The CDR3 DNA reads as TGTGCCAGCAGCTCGGGAGGGGCAGATACGCAGTATTTT.

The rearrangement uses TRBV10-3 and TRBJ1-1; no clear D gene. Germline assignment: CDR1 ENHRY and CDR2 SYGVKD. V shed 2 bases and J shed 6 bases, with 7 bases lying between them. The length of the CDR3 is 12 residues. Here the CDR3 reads CAISEATAEAFF. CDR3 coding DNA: TGTGCCATCAGTGAGGCGACTGCTGAAGCTTTCTTT.

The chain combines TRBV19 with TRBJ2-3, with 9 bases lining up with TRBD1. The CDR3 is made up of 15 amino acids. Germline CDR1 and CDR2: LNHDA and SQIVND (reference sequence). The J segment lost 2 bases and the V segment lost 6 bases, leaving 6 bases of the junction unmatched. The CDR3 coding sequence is TGTGCCAGTAGCGAGACAGGGGGGGTCACAGATACGCAGTATTTT. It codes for CASSETGGVTDTQYF.

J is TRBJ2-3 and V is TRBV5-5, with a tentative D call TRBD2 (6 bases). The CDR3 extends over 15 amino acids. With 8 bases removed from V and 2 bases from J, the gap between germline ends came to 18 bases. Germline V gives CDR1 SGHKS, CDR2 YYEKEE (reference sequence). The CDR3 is CASSPGGAITDTQYF. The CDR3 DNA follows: TGTGCCAGTTCCCCTGGAGGGGCCATCACAGATACGCAGTATTTT.

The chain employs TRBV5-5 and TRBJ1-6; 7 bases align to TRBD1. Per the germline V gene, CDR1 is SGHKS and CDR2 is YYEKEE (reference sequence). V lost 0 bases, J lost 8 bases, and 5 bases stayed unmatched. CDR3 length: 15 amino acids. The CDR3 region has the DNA TGTGCCAGCAGCTTGGCCCTACAGGGGTATTCACCCCTCCACTTT. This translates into CASSLALQGYSPLHF.

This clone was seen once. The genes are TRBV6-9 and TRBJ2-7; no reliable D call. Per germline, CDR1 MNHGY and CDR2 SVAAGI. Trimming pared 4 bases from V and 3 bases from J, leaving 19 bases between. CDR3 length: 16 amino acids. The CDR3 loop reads CASSWVVGVQSYEQYF. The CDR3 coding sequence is TGTGCCAGCAGTTGGGTGGTAGGAGTTCAAAGCTACGAGCAGTACTTC.

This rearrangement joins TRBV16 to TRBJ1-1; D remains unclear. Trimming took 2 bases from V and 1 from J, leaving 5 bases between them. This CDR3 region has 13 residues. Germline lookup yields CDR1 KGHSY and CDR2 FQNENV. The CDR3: CASSQDTNTEAFF. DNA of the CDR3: TGTGCCAGCAGCCAAGACACGAACACTGAAGCTTTCTTT.